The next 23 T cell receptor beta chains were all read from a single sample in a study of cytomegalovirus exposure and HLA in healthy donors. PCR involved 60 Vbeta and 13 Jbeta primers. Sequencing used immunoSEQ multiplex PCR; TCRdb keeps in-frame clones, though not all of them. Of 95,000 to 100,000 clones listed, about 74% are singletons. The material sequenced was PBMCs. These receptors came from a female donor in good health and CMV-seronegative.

CDR3 sequence: CASSSGSFPKDEQFF. DNA for the CDR3: TGTGCCAGCAGCTCCGGGTCCTTCCCTAAGGATGAGCAGTTCTTC. The V call is TRBV6-1, the J call TRBJ2-1, with no clear D. V lost 6 bases and J lost 8, with 20 bases in between. Germline V gene sequence: CDR1 MNHNS, CDR2 SASEGT. The CDR3 is 15 amino acids.

DNA for the CDR3: TGTGCCAGCAGCTTAGGGGGCTCTGGAAACACCATATATTTT. Translating it yields CASSLGGSGNTIYF. This chain uses TRBV5-8 with TRBJ1-3; TRBD1 is a possible D gene (6 bases). This CDR3 has 14 residues. Germline V lookup: CDR1 SGHTS, CDR2 YDEGEE. V lost 2 bases and J 0 bases, leaving 6 bases between the germline ends. The variable domain in full, with the rest retrieved from reference TRBV5-8 and TRBJ1-3, is EAGVTQSPTHLIKTRGQQATLRCSPISGHTSVYWYQQALGLGLQFLLWYDEGEERNRGNFPPRFSGRQFPNYSSELNVNALELEDSALYLCASSLGGSGNTIYFGEGSWLTVV.

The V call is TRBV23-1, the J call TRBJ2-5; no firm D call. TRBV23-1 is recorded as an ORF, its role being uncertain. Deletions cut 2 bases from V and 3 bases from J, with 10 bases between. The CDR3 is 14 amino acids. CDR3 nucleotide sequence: TGCGCCAGCAGTCAACAGACTCGGAAAGAGACCCAGTACTTC. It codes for CASSQQTRKETQYF.

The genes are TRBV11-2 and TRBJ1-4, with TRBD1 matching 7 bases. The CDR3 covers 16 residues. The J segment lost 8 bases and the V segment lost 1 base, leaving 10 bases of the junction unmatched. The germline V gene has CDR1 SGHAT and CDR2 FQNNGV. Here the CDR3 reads CASSLVQGVRGEKLFF. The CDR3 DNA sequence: TGTGCCAGCAGCTTAGTCCAGGGGGTCAGAGGGGAAAAACTGTTTTTT.

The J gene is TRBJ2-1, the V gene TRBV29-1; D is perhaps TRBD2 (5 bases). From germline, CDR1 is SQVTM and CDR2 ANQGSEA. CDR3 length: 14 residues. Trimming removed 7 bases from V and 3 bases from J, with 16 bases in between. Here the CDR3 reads CSARRQMGYNEQFF. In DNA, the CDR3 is TGCAGCGCGAGGAGGCAGATGGGCTACAATGAGCAGTTCTTC.

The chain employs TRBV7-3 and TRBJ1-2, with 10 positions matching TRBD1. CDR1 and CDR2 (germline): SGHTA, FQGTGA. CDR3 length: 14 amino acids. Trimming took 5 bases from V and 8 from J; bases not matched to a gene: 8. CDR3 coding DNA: TGTGCCAGCAGCCGGACAGGGGGGGAGAGGGGCTACACCTTC. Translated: CASSRTGGERGYTF.

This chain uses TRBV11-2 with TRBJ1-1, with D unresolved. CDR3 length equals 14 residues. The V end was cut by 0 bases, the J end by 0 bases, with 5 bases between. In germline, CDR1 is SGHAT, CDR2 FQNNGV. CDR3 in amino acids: CASSLEGMNTEAFF. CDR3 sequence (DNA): TGTGCCAGCAGCTTAGAGGGCATGAACACTGAAGCTTTCTTT.

CDR3 coding DNA: TGTGCCAGCAGTGCCCCGAGCAATCAGCCCCAGCATTTT. Encoded protein: CASSAPSNQPQHF. The gene calls are TRBV2 and TRBJ1-5; D is unresolved. Germline V gene lookup returns CDR1 SNHLY and CDR2 FYNNEI. V was clipped by 4 bases and J by 1 base, with 5 bases between them. The CDR3 is 13 amino acids.

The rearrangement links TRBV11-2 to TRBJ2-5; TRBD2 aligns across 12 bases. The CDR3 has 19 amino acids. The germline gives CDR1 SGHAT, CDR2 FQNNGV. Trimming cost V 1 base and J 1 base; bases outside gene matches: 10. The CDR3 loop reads CASSLVTSGGRPFQETQYF. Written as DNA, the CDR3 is TGTGCCAGCAGCTTAGTCACTAGCGGGGGGCGTCCCTTCCAAGAGACCCAGTACTTC.

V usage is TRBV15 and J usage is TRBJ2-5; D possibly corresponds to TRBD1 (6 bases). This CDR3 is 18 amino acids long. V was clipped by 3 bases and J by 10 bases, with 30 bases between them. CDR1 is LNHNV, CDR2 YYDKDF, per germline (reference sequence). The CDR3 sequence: CATSSGRRWQGLEVVQYF. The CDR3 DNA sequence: TGTGCCACCAGCAGTGGCCGTCGATGGCAGGGGCTCGAAGTGGTCCAGTACTTC.

The CDR3 DNA sequence: TGTGCCAGCAGTTCCTACGGACAGTTTGAAGCTTTCTTT. Translation gives CASSSYGQFEAFF. The chain carries TRBV6-1 and TRBJ1-1; D perhaps matches TRBD1 (6 bases). V lost 5 bases, J lost 7 bases, and 14 bases lay in between. CDR1 MNHNS and CDR2 SASEGT come from the germline V gene. The CDR3 loop spans 13 amino acids.

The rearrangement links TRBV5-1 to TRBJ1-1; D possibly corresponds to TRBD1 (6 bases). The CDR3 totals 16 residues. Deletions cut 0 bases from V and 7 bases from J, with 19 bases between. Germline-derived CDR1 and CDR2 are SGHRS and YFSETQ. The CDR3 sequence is CASSLVVIGQQGEAFF. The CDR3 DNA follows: TGCGCCAGCAGCTTGGTGGTAATTGGGCAACAGGGTGAAGCTTTCTTT.

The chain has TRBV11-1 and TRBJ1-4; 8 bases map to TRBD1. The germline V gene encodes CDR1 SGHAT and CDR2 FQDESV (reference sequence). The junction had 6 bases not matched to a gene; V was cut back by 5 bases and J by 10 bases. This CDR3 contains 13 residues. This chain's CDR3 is CASSVDRGVKLFF. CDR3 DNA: TGTGCCAGCAGCGTCGACAGGGGAGTAAAACTGTTTTTT. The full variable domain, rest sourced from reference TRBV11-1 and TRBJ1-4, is EAEVAQSPRYKITEKSQAVAFWCDPISGHATLYWYRQILGQGPELLVQFQDESVVDDSQLPKDRFSAERLKGVDSTLKIQPAELGDSAMYLCASSVDRGVKLFFGSGTQLSVL.

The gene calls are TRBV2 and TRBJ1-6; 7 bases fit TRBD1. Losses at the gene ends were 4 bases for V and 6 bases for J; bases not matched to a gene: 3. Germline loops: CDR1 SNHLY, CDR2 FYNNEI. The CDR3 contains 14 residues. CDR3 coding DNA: TGTGCCAGCAGTGCGAACAGGGGTAATTCACCCCTCCACTTT. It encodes CASSANRGNSPLHF.

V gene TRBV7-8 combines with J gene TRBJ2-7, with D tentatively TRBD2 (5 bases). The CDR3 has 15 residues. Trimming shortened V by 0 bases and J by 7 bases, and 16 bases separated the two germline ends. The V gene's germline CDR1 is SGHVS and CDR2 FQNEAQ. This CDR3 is CASSLAGRVVREQYF. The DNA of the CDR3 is TGTGCCAGCAGCTTAGCGGGGAGAGTAGTAAGGGAGCAGTACTTC.

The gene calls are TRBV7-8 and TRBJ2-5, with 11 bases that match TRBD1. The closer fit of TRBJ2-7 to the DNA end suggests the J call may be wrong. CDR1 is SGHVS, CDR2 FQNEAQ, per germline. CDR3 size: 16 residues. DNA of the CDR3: TGTGCCAGCAGCCTCCGGGACAGGGGGATCTTCTACGAGCAGTACTTC. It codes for CASSLRDRGIFYEQYF.

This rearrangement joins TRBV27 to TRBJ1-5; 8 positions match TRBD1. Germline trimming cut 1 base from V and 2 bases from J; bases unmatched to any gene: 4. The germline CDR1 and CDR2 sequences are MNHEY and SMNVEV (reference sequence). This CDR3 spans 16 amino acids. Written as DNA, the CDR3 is TGTGCCAGCAGTTTATATGGACAGGGTGGCAATCAGCCCCAGCATTTT. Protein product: CASSLYGQGGNQPQHF.

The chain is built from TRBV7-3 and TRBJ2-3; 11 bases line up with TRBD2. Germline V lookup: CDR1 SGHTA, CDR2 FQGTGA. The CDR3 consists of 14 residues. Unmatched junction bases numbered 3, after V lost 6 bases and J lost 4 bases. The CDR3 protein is CASSLSGGADTQYF. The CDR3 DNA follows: TGTGCCAGCAGTCTTAGCGGGGGGGCAGATACGCAGTATTTT.

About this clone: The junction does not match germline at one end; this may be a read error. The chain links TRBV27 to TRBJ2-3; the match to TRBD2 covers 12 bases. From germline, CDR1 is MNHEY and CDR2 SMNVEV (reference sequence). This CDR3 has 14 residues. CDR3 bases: TGTGCCAGCAGTTCCCGACTAGCGGGAGCGGCTGCGGATTTT. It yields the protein CASSSRLAGAAADF.

The CDR3 region has the DNA TGCGCCAGCAGTCCGGACAGGGAGCGAGAGACCCAGTACTTC. This codes for CASSPDRERETQYF. The J gene is TRBJ2-5, the V gene TRBV23-1; 8 bases fit TRBD1. TRBV23-1 is known as an ORF, though its function is uncertain. The CDR3 runs 14 residues. With V trimmed by 4 bases and J by 4 bases, 5 bases remained unmatched.

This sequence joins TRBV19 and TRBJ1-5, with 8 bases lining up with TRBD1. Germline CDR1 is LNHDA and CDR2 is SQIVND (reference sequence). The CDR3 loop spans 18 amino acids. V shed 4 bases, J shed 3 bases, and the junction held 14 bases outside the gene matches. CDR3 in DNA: TGTGCCAGTAGTACCTACTCCCTCAGGGGGCAGGCCAATCAGCCCCAGCATTTT. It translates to CASSTYSLRGQANQPQHF.

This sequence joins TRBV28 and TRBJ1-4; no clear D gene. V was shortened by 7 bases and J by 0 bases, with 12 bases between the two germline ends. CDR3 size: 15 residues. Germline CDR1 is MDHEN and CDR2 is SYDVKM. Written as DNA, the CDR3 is TGTGCCAGCAAAACCCACCGAGCAACTAATGAAAAACTGTTTTTT. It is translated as CASKTHRATNEKLFF.

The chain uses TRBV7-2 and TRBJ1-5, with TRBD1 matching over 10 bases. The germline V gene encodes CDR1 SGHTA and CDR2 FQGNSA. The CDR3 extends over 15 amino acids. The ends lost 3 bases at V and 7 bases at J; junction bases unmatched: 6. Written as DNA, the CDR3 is TGTGCCAGCAGCTTGACAGGGGGCATCGGCCAGCCCCAGCATTTT. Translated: CASSLTGGIGQPQHF.